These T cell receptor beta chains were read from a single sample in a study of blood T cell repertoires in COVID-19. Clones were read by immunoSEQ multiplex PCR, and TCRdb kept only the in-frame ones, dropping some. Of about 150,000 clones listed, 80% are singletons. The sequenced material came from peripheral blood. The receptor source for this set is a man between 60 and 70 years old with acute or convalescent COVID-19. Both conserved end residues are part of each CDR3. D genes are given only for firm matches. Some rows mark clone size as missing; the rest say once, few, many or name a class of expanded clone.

CDR3aa: CASSAPGERRTQYF; CDR3nt: TGTGCCAGCAGCGCCCCGGGGGAGAGGCGGACGCAGTATTTT; v_gene: TRBV9; j_gene: TRBJ2-3; abundance: once; d_gene: -
CDR3aa: CASSQGSAGGPYNEQFF; CDR3nt: TGTGCCAGCAGCCAAGGGTCTGCGGGAGGGCCGTACAATGAGCAGTTCTTC; v_gene: TRBV14; j_gene: TRBJ2-1; abundance: -; d_gene: TRBD2
CDR3aa: CASRPSGARTDTQYF; CDR3nt: TGTGCCAGCAGACCCAGCGGGGCACGCACAGATACGCAGTATTTT; v_gene: TRBV6-5; j_gene: TRBJ2-3; abundance: -; d_gene: TRBD2
CDR3aa: CASSLGLAVPYNEQFF; CDR3nt: TGTGCCAGCAGCCTCGGACTAGCGGTTCCCTACAATGAGCAGTTCTTC; v_gene: TRBV28; j_gene: TRBJ2-1; abundance: -; d_gene: TRBD2
CDR3aa: CASSASDRGNSPLHF; CDR3nt: TGTGCCAGCAGTGCGTCCGACAGGGGGAATTCACCCCTCCACTTT; v_gene: TRBV6-4; j_gene: TRBJ1-6; abundance: -; d_gene: TRBD1
CDR3aa: CARSSEGTGLKVNTGELFF; CDR3nt: TGTGCCAGAAGCTCCGAGGGGACAGGGCTGAAAGTGAACACCGGGGAGCTGTTTTTT; v_gene: TRBV5-3; j_gene: TRBJ2-2; abundance: -; d_gene: TRBD1
CDR3aa: CASSSLSQETQYF; CDR3nt: TGTGCCAGCAGTTCCCTAAGTCAAGAGACCCAGTACTTC; v_gene: TRBV27; j_gene: TRBJ2-5; abundance: -; d_gene: -
CDR3aa: CASRRRGGEKLFF; CDR3nt: TGTGCCAGCAGGAGGAGGGGTGGTGAAAAACTGTTTTTT; v_gene: TRBV6-5; j_gene: TRBJ1-4; abundance: -; d_gene: -
CDR3aa: CASSQGLPGGETQYF; CDR3nt: TGTGCCAGCAGCCAAGGTCTGCCGGGGGGGGAGACCCAGTACTTC; v_gene: TRBV3-1/TRBV3-2; j_gene: TRBJ2-5; abundance: -; d_gene: TRBD2
CDR3aa: CASTPGVGNTIYF; CDR3nt: TGTGCCAGCACACCAGGGGTCGGAAACACCATATATTTT; v_gene: TRBV6-5; j_gene: TRBJ1-3; abundance: -; d_gene: -
CDR3aa: CASSLTGLAGADEQFF; CDR3nt: TGTGCCAGCAGCTTAACGGGACTAGCGGGGGCGGATGAGCAGTTCTTC; v_gene: TRBV11-2; j_gene: TRBJ2-1; abundance: -; d_gene: TRBD2
CDR3aa: CASSPDRGLEQYF; CDR3nt: TGCGCCAGCAGCCCCGACAGGGGGCTCGAGCAGTACTTC; v_gene: TRBV4-1; j_gene: TRBJ2-7; abundance: -; d_gene: TRBD1
CDR3aa: CASSKTALGLAADTQYF; CDR3nt: TGCGCCAGCAGCAAAACCGCCTTGGGACTAGCAGCAGATACGCAGTATTTT; v_gene: TRBV4-1; j_gene: TRBJ2-3; abundance: once; d_gene: TRBD2
CDR3aa: CASSIRLWASGRSGNEQFF; CDR3nt: TGTGCCAGTAGTATTAGACTTTGGGCTAGCGGGAGGTCCGGCAATGAGCAGTTCTTC; v_gene: TRBV19; j_gene: TRBJ2-1; abundance: -; d_gene: TRBD2
CDR3aa: CASSPLDRENEAFF; CDR3nt: TGTGCCAGCAGTCCATTGGACAGGGAAAATGAAGCTTTCTTT; v_gene: TRBV27; j_gene: TRBJ1-1; abundance: -; d_gene: TRBD1
CDR3aa: CAISTGGGGNTDTQYF; CDR3nt: TGTGCCATCAGTACCGGTGGCGGGGGGAACACAGATACGCAGTATTTT; v_gene: TRBV10-3; j_gene: TRBJ2-3; abundance: -; d_gene: TRBD2
CDR3aa: CASSVGLQANYGYTF; CDR3nt: TGTGCCAGCAGCGTAGGCCTGCAGGCGAACTATGGCTACACCTTC; v_gene: TRBV9; j_gene: TRBJ1-2; abundance: -; d_gene: -
CDR3aa: CASSVHLRDRGVGTKNIQYF; CDR3nt: TGTGCCAGTAGTGTCCACCTCCGGGACAGGGGTGTGGGGACCAAAAACATTCAGTACTTC; v_gene: TRBV19; j_gene: TRBJ2-4; abundance: -; d_gene: TRBD1
CDR3aa: CASSSDGTTGELFF; CDR3nt: TGTGCCAGCAGCTCAGATGGGACAACCGGGGAGCTGTTTTTT; v_gene: TRBV7-9; j_gene: TRBJ2-2; abundance: -; d_gene: -
CDR3aa: CASSPRGGAPSTDTQYF; CDR3nt: TGTGCCAGCTCACCACGGGGGGGTGCCCCTAGCACAGATACGCAGTATTTT; v_gene: TRBV18; j_gene: TRBJ2-3; abundance: -; d_gene: TRBD2
CDR3aa: CASSLTGGYGYTF; CDR3nt: TGTGCCAGCAGCTTGACAGGGGGCTATGGCTACACCTTC; v_gene: TRBV7-2; j_gene: TRBJ1-2; abundance: -; d_gene: TRBD1
CDR3aa: CASSPSGGYGYTF; CDR3nt: TGTGCCAGCTCCCCATCGGGGGGCTATGGCTACACCTTC; v_gene: TRBV18; j_gene: TRBJ1-2; abundance: few; d_gene: -
CDR3aa: CASSRRRGGDNSPLHF; CDR3nt: TGTGCCAGTAGCCGACGCCGGGGGGGGGATAATTCACCCCTCCACTTT; v_gene: TRBV19; j_gene: TRBJ1-6; abundance: -; d_gene: -
CDR3aa: CAISDVADNYGYTF; CDR3nt: TGTGCCATCAGTGATGTAGCTGATAACTATGGCTACACCTTC; v_gene: TRBV10-3; j_gene: TRBJ1-2; abundance: -; d_gene: -
CDR3aa: CASRTGILGEAFF; CDR3nt: TGCGCCAGCAGGACCGGGATCCTCGGAGAGGCTTTCTTT; v_gene: TRBV6-5; j_gene: TRBJ1-1; abundance: once; d_gene: -
CDR3aa: CASSFAGTVRHQPQHF; CDR3nt: TGTGCCAGCAGTTTCGCCGGGACAGTCAGGCATCAGCCCCAGCATTTT; v_gene: TRBV6-2/TRBV6-3; j_gene: TRBJ1-5; abundance: -; d_gene: TRBD1
CDR3aa: CASSELGTGYGYTF; CDR3nt: TGTGCCAGCAGTGAATTAGGGACAGGCTATGGCTACACCTTC; v_gene: TRBV2; j_gene: TRBJ1-2; abundance: -; d_gene: TRBD1
CDR3aa: CASSLAGQTYSNQPQHF; CDR3nt: TGTGCCAGCAGCTTAGCGGGGCAGACGTATAGCAATCAGCCCCAGCATTTT; v_gene: TRBV7-8; j_gene: TRBJ1-5; abundance: -; d_gene: -